The T cell receptor beta chain under discussion was sequenced for a study of T cell responses to AZD1222 COVID-19 vaccine. Overall study context: Both about-4-week and about-12-week second-dose recipients were combined.

Concerning this clone: Its antigen is undetermined.

CDR1 and CDR2 from the germline V gene are SGDLS and YYNGEE. The CDR3 totals 15 residues. Trimming at V came to 2 bases and at J to 0 bases, leaving 2 bases not matched to a gene. Using immunoSEQ multiplex PCR, the repertoire was profiled, and TCRdb retains in-frame clones only, with some absent. The sample carries more than 95,000 clones, 89% recorded once. Overall study findings and caveats: The donor cohort was predominantly white British with a female majority, and clonal diversity may have been underestimated. Recipients of two AZD1222 doses showed rising Spike-specific TCR breadth and depth. Across the whole spike, CD4 TCRs peaked at regions 160-218 and 743-854.

This chain links TRBV9 with TRBJ1-3; 7 bases map to TRBD1. The TCR sequence derives from an adult in good health. The source was peripheral blood, collected on day 0 of AZD1222 vaccination. CDR3 DNA: TGTGCCAGCAGCGTCGAGGGGGCCTCTGGAAACACCATATATTTT. It translates to CASSVEGASGNTIYF.